This is a list of T cell receptor beta chains from one sample in a study of radiotherapy plus CTLA-4 blockade in lung cancer. Assay used: immunoSEQ multiplex PCR; TCRdb lists only in-frame clones, some missing. The sample gives 120,000 or so clones, 80% to 90% of which show up once; 6.9% is in the top ten. Here the sequenced sample was peripheral blood, taken from a patient treated with radiotherapy plus ipilimumab. Receptor source: a human donor with non-small cell lung cancer that progressed on radiotherapy plus ipilimumab. Each CDR3 is given with its conserved first and last residue. Each record gives: J gene, V gene, D gene, CDR3 protein. A D gene is named only where the DNA matches it firmly.

TRBJ2-7	TRBV18	TRBD2	CASSSGLAWGQYF
TRBJ2-1	TRBV7-2	TRBD2	CASSPSGRPAEFF
TRBJ1-2	TRBV7-8	NA	CASSTGLLNYGYTF
TRBJ2-1	TRBV5-1	NA	CASSPSLRGSGSYNEQFF
TRBJ2-2	TRBV5-1	NA	CASSWDYTGELFF
TRBJ2-1	TRBV6-6	NA	CASRAGTNSYNEQFF
TRBJ2-5	TRBV4-2	NA	CASSYGIGSGETQYF
TRBJ2-7	TRBV10-2	TRBD2	CASSEVLLAGGLGSEQYF
TRBJ2-5	TRBV2	NA	CASSEARGQSGTQYF
TRBJ2-3	TRBV5-6	NA	CASSLERARGTDTQYF
TRBJ2-7	TRBV11-3	NA	CASSLKLPTYEQYF
TRBJ2-1	TRBV15	TRBD1	CATSRDYGTEYNEQFF
TRBJ2-7	TRBV9	TRBD2	CASSVDPSGTYYEQYF
TRBJ2-1	TRBV5-5	NA	CASSYTPYYYNEQFF
TRBJ1-1	TRBV6-6	NA	CASRFNTNTEAFF
TRBJ2-7	TRBV28	NA	CASSGFLEQYF
TRBJ2-7	TRBV4-2	NA	CASSPGPLYEQYF
TRBJ2-1	TRBV12-5	NA	CASGSLTDEQFF
TRBJ2-5	TRBV5-6	NA	CASSFVGSHLAQYF
TRBJ1-5	TRBV18	NA	CASSPGTGNQPQHF
TRBJ2-7	TRBV5-8	NA	CASSLDSIAPYEQYF
TRBJ1-3	TRBV9	TRBD1	CSTWGGTGGGNTIYF
TRBJ1-1	TRBV10-3	NA	CAIRSREGLGTEAFF
TRBJ1-1	TRBV11-3	TRBD1	CVSSLRTGTGFVGIDVIF
TRBJ2-1	TRBV9	TRBD1	CASSADRGILSYYEQFF
TRBJ2-2	TRBV6-4	TRBD2	CASSDSTSGRAANTGELFF
NA	TRBV9	TRBD1	CASSPRQGETYEQYF
TRBJ2-1	TRBV7-9	TRBD2	CASSLAGGPGRNEQFF
TRBJ2-3	TRBV5-1	NA	CASSLFPGGYTDTQYF
TRBJ1-4	TRBV30	NA	CAWSAGESNEKLFF
TRBJ2-3	TRBV30	NA	CAWSSYGGTDTQYF
TRBJ2-1	TRBV7-3	NA	CASSPSPAGSYNEQFF
TRBJ1-2	TRBV5-1	TRBD1	CASSYGTAGYGYTF
TRBJ2-5	TRBV11-3	NA	CASSLGLAEAMETQYF
TRBJ2-7	TRBV15	TRBD1	CATSTITGDEQYF
TRBJ2-6	TRBV19	NA	CASIGQSSSGANVLTF
TRBJ1-1	TRBV30	NA	CAWRSAGQLYTEAFF
TRBJ1-2	TRBV19	NA	CASSSFRGGANYGYTF
TRBJ2-5	TRBV5-4	TRBD1	CATRQGAQETQYF
TRBJ1-1	TRBV18	TRBD1	CASSPLGQVGEAFF
TRBJ1-4	TRBV12-5	NA	CASGSGKSNEKLFF
TRBJ2-1	TRBV4-2	NA	CASSQGATGSYNEQFF
TRBJ2-2	TRBV5-4	TRBD2	CASSLGLAGGIGGELFF
TRBJ1-5	TRBV5-1	NA	CASSPDTSNQPQHF
TRBJ2-3	TRBV11-1	NA	CASSKLDGADTQYF
TRBJ2-5	TRBV6-5	NA	CASSSLEGSQETQYF
TRBJ2-5	TRBV11-2	NA	CASSQGETQYF
TRBJ1-1	TRBV2	NA	CASLVRGTDEAFF
TRBJ2-7	TRBV2	NA	CASSGFRSLINEQYF
TRBJ2-7	TRBV7-8	TRBD2	CASSPPGSLAAYEQYF
TRBJ2-7	TRBV5-1	NA	CASSPDVYEQYF
TRBJ2-7	TRBV30	TRBD1	CAWSVGQGAYEQYF
TRBJ2-3	TRBV19	NA	CASRPTGRADTQYF
TRBJ2-1	TRBV7-8	NA	CASSSRDGGEQFF
TRBJ1-2	TRBV7-2	TRBD1	CASSSDRGRFGYTF
TRBJ2-6	TRBV29-1	NA	CSVPQGSGANVLTF
TRBJ1-3	TRBV6-5	NA	CASMKQGSGNTIYF